The T cell receptor (beta chain) under discussion was sequenced for a study of regulatory T cells in long-lasting Graves disease. Study background: Under 3 months of antithyroid drugs had been taken by newly diagnosed Graves' patients.

The study's findings and limits: Newly diagnosed disease favored TRBV20-1 and TRBJ2-1 over persistent disease.

The time point: newly diagnosed GD, antithyroid drugs for less than 3 months. Construction of the TCR library relied on RNA isolated from PBMCs. Building the TCR beta libraries relied on iRepertoire HTBI primers, and CDR3 regions underwent Arm-PCR. TCRdb recomputed calls from the multiplex PCR reads with MiXCR, one row per CDR3 protein. The data contain 350,000 to 550,000 distinct CDR3 sequences, less than 20% of them seen just once; the ten biggest clones take up about 25%. This CDR3 has 17 amino acids. This clonotype was seen many times. Its antigen is undetermined. A read error may produce the germline difference seen at one junction end. The same data also contributed to another study, on T cells in Graves' hyperthyroidism and ophthalmopathy. That paper notes: The primer set for the first-round RT-PCR of the TCR CDR3 was HTBI.

This sequence originates from a woman between 18 and 29 years old with Graves disease. The sample in question was peripheral blood mononuclear cells (PBMCs), obtained at new diagnosis, from a patient treated with antithyroid drugs. This chain connects TRBV12-3 or TRBV12-4 to TRBJ2-7; 10 nucleotides line up with TRBD1. The CDR3 sequence: CASSLWGSGQGTYEQCF. As DNA, the CDR3 is TGTGCCAGCAGCCTATGGGGATCGGGACAGGGGACCTACGAGCAGTGCTTC.